This T cell receptor (beta chain) derives from a study of shared clonotypes between healthy human individuals (dated by TCRdb to the early 2020s). Study-wide context: Two women and three men aged 18 to 49 years were included in the cohort. For each donor, three plates each were used for CD4 naive and CD4 memory, two plates were used for CD8 naive, and one plate was used for CD8 memory. To estimate repertoire size and how much clonotype sharing occurs between individuals, the study deeply sequenced the blood TCR repertoires of several healthy adults. To increase sequencing depth and limit assay-specific biases, different laboratories used diverse techniques to prepare libraries and sequence TCR repertoires. Per donor, leukapheresis produced somewhere between about 0.9 and 9.5 billion PBMCs.

What the research found in general, with its limitations: Naive subsets generally had larger estimated clonotype richness than memory subsets did. Across a few donors, approximately 4.6% of naive CD4, roughly 3.5% of naive CD8, 2.3% of memory CD4, and approximately 0.42% of memory CD8 clonotypes were shared. Pairwise subsampling led to the expectation that sequencing depth would affect the degree of clonotype sharing among donors. Because the study included only a small number of donors, the genetic and exposure-history diversity represented was limited. Only blood was sampled, and tissue TCR repertoires likely differ from those in blood. Compared with non-shared clonotypes, the clonotypes found in all four sorted-subset donors had higher generation probabilities. Even with the large sequencing depth, rarefaction of the sorted-subset datasets indicated that sequencing was incomplete.

The CDR3, from cysteine to phenylalanine, totals 12 residues. The DNA shown is the 36-base CDR3, in frame from base 1. The germline V gene yields SGHRS for CDR1 and YFSETQ for CDR2. V loses 3 bases, J loses 9 bases, and the germline ends lie 12 bases apart. Donors were healthy HIV-negative adults with no recently reported acute infections or vaccinations. All donors were Caucasian adults living in Nashville, Tennessee, USA. CD8 memory samples combined magnetically selected CD45RO+ cells with CCR7-negative CD45RA+ effector memory (TemRA) cells. Blood was obtained by leukapheresis, after which PBMCs were separated by Ficoll-Histopaque density gradient centrifugation and cryopreserved in liquid nitrogen vapor phase. Purity and quantity of every magnetically sorted T cell population were checked by analytical flow cytometry. From each sorted fraction, genomic DNA was isolated and quantified by UV absorbance on a Nanodrop 2000c.

TCR CDR3 regions were amplified from genomic DNA by multiplex PCR using the deep immunoSEQ assay. Genomic DNA extracted from each cell subset was distributed evenly over all wells of several immunoSEQ 96-well plates, and each plate served as one replicate. For sorted subsets, about 210 ng of genomic DNA, equivalent to some 30,000 T cell genomes, went into each replicate PCR. The purified libraries were quantified using a Qubit 3.0 fluorometer, sized with a Bioanalyzer 2100, and then quantified again using the KAPA Library Quantification kit. A separate single-read 150-cycle Illumina NextSeq 550 flow cell was used to sequence each immunoSEQ 96-well plate. On the study's bioinformatics: Because the immunoSEQ output held only junctional sequences and lacked quality scores, the filtering could not match the filtering applied to full-length reads. To assign V/J genes and CDR3, sequences were annotated using PyIR, a Python wrapper for IgBLAST v1.9, with IMGT germline references. Reads were filtered out if the reads had weak V/J assignments (E-value above 1e-6), no CDR3, stop codons, out-of-frame junctions, or ambiguous translated residues. V3J clonotypes were defined by identical inferred V gene, J gene, and CDR3 amino acid sequence. Percentage overlap between repertoires was calculated by dividing the number of shared unique clonotypes by the size of the smaller repertoire. Richness of each repertoire was evaluated using RTK rarefaction, the Chao1 estimator, and Recon v2.1 estimates of unobserved clonotypes. Generation probabilities were computed with OLGA for all TCRbeta clonotypes obtained by the gDNA method from several donors. Not all clones reach the TCRdb copy of this immuneACCESS table, which keeps in-frame sequences only. Checked studies attribute under half of the gap to unresolved V genes and leave the rest unexplained. Clone size and V and J calls were adopted from that table, with D and trimming inferred from the DNA. Counted in this sample were around 320,000 clones; more than 75% of them appeared once. Jointly, the top ten make up roughly 15% of the sample.

Worth noting for this clone: This clone's antigen is unknown. The record has no base qualities; no much larger clone is one base away.

The chain joins TRBV5-1 to TRBJ1-1, with the D gene too uncertain to name. This TCR came from a young man in good health. Sequencing input: memory CD8+ T cells sorted from blood. Per the publication, the cell subset or site label means: CD45RO+ cells pooled with CCR7-negative TemRA cells. The nucleotide sequence reads TGCGCCAGCAGCTCGCGAGGCGGAAAAGCTTTCTTT. It codes for CASSSRGGKAFF.